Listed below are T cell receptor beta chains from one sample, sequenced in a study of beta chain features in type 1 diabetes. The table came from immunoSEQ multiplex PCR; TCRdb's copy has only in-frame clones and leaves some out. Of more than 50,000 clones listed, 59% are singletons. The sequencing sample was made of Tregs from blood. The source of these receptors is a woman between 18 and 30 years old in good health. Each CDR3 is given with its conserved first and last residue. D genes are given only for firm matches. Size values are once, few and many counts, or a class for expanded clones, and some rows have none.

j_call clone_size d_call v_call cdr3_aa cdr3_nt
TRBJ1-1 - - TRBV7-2 CASSPRVNTEAFF TGTGCCAGCAGCCCCCGGGTGAACACTGAAGCTTTCTTT
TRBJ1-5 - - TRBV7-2 CASSLPGGPQHF TGTGCCAGCAGCCTGCCGGGGGGGCCCCAGCATTTT
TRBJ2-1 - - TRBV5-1 CASSWGDSYNEQFF TGCGCCAGCAGCTGGGGGGACTCCTACAATGAGCAGTTCTTC
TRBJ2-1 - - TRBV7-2 CASSLVGTTRGNEQFF TGTGCCAGCAGCTTAGTTGGGACTACCAGGGGCAATGAGCAGTTCTTC
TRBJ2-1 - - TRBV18 CASSKSTGNEQFF TGTGCCAGCTCCAAGTCTACGGGCAATGAGCAGTTCTTC
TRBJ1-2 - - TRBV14 CASSIGVFGYTF TGTGCCAGCAGTATAGGGGTTTTCGGCTACACCTTC
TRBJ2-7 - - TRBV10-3 CAISAERERVEQYF TGTGCCATCTCGGCGGAGCGAGAGAGGGTCGAGCAGTACTTC
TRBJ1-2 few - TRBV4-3 CASSQTVNYGYTF TGCGCCAGCAGCCAGACAGTTAACTATGGCTACACCTTC
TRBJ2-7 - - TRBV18 CASSPSEGEYEQYF TGTGCCAGCTCACCATCAGAGGGAGAATACGAGCAGTACTTC
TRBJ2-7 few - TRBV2 CASSERGSYEQYF TGTGCCAGCAGTGAAAGAGGATCCTACGAGCAGTACTTC
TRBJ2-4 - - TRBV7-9 CASSLAGGALGKNIQYF TGTGCCAGCAGCTTAGCGGGTGGGGCCCTCGGCAAAAACATTCAGTACTTC
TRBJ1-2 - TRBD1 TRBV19 CASSLQGARGYTF TGTGCCAGTAGCCTACAGGGGGCGCGGGGCTACACCTTC
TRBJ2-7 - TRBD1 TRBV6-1 CASRDRGSMGLEQYF TGTGCCAGCAGGGACAGGGGTAGTATGGGTCTCGAGCAGTACTTC
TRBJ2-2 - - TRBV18 CASTAGANTGELFF TGTGCCAGCACGGCAGGGGCGAACACCGGGGAGCTGTTTTTT
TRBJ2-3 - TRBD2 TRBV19 CASSPAPGLAGPYTDTQYF TGTGCCAGTAGTCCCGCCCCGGGACTAGCGGGGCCCTACACAGATACGCAGTATTTT
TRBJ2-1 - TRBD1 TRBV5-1 CASTGTVGNEQFF TGCGCCAGCACCGGGACAGTGGGGAATGAGCAGTTCTTC
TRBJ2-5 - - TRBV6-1 CASSSQRRQTQYF TGTGCCAGCAGTTCTCAGCGGAGACAGACCCAGTACTTC
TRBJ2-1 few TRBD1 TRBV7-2 CASTSGGDLNEQFF TGTGCCAGCACCTCAGGGGGTGACTTGAATGAGCAGTTCTTC
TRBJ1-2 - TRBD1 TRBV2 CASSSEQGLRGYTF TGTGCCAGCAGTTCGGAACAGGGGTTACGGGGCTACACCTTC
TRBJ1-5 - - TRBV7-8 CASSRGTTTPQHF TGTGCCAGCAGCAGAGGGACAACTACGCCCCAGCATTTT
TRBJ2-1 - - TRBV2 CASSGDNEQFF TGTGCCAGCAGTGGAGACAATGAGCAGTTCTTC
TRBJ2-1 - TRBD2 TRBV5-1 CASSLGGLAGVSEQFF TGCGCCAGCAGCTTGGGTGGACTAGCGGGAGTCAGTGAGCAGTTCTTC
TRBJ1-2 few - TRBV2 CASSEAGYGYTF TGTGCCAGCAGTGAAGCCGGTTATGGCTACACCTTC
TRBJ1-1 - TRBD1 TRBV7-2 CASSLQGAGNTEAFF TGTGCCAGCAGCTTACAGGGGGCAGGTAACACTGAAGCTTTCTTT
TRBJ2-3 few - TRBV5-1 CASSLVGMSTDTQYF TGCGCCAGCAGCTTGGTCGGGATGAGCACAGATACGCAGTATTTT
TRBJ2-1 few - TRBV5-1 CASSLRSNEQFF TGCGCCAGCAGTCTCAGATCCAATGAGCAGTTCTTC
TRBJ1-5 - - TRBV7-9 CASSPVGGNQPQHF TGTGCCAGCAGCCCCGTCGGGGGCAATCAGCCCCAGCATTTT
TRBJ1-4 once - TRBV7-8 CASSLAGTEKLFF TGTGCCAGCAGCTTAGCAGGGACAGAAAAACTGTTTTTT
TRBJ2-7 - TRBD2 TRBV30 CAWRDTGLAGTQSYEQYF TGTGCCTGGAGGGACACCGGGCTAGCGGGCACCCAGTCCTACGAGCAGTACTTC
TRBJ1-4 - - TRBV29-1 CSVASGGGTEKLSF TGCAGCGTTGCCTCGGGCGGGGGCACTGAAAAACTGTCTTTT
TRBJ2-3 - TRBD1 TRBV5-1 CASSLGGDRSFPDTQYF TGCGCCAGCAGCTTGGGGGGGGACAGGTCTTTCCCAGATACGCAGTATTTT
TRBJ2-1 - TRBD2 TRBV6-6 CASSIWEGEQFF TGTGCCAGCAGTATTTGGGAGGGTGAGCAGTTCTTC
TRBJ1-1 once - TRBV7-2 CASSLVPGHTEAFF TGTGCCAGCAGCTTAGTTCCAGGTCACACTGAAGCTTTCTTT
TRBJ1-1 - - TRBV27 CASSTTLSQRAFF TGTGCCAGCAGTACCACGCTGTCACAGAGAGCTTTCTTT
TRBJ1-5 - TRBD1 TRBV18 CASSRDRGGQPQHF TGTGCCAGCTCACGAGACAGGGGCGGGCAGCCCCAGCATTTT
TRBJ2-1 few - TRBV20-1 CSARGSGQQFF TGCAGTGCTAGAGGAAGCGGACAGCAGTTCTTC
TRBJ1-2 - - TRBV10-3 CAISESQGLKGYTF TGTGCCATCAGTGAGTCCCAGGGGCTGAAGGGCTACACCTTC
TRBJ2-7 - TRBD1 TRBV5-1 CASSGRTGGGEQYF TGCGCCAGCAGCGGACGGACAGGGGGCGGCGAGCAGTACTTC
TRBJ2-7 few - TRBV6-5 CASRAGSVREQYF TGTGCCAGCAGAGCAGGCTCCGTTCGCGAGCAGTACTTC
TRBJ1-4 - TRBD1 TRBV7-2 CASSRQGGTNEKLFF TGTGCCAGCAGCCGACAGGGAGGCACTAATGAAAAACTGTTTTTT
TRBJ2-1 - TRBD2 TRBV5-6 CATGLAGADEQFF TGTGCCACCGGACTAGCGGGAGCCGATGAGCAGTTCTTC
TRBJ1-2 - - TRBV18 CASSPKEDLRGNGYTF TGTGCCAGCTCGCCCAAAGAGGACCTTCGGGGGAATGGCTACACCTTC
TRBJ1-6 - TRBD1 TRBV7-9 CASSTGTAYNSPLHF TGTGCCAGCAGCACCGGGACAGCCTATAATTCACCCCTCCACTTT
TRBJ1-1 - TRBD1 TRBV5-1 CASSLRAGQGAYEAFF TGCGCCAGCAGCCTACGCGCGGGACAGGGTGCTTATGAAGCTTTCTTT
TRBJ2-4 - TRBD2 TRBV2 CASSSPTSGLAKNIQYF TGTGCCAGCAGCTCCCCGACTAGCGGTCTAGCCAAAAACATTCAGTACTTC
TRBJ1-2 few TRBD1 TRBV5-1 CASSLADRDYGYTF TGCGCCAGCAGCTTGGCGGACAGGGACTATGGCTACACCTTC
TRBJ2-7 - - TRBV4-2 CASSQAETGGNEQYF TGTGCCAGCAGCCAAGCTGAGACAGGTGGGAATGAGCAGTACTTC
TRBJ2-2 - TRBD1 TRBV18 CASSPDRKNTGELFF TGTGCCAGCTCACCGGACAGGAAGAACACCGGGGAGCTGTTTTTT
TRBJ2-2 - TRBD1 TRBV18 CASSPPDRYTGELFF TGTGCCAGCTCACCACCGGACAGGTACACCGGGGAGCTGTTTTTT
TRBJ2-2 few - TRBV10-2 CASSPGLHTGELFF TGCGCCAGCAGCCCGGGACTCCACACCGGGGAGCTGTTTTTT
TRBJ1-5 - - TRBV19 CASSVRQLDSNQPQHF TGTGCCAGTAGTGTCAGACAGCTGGATAGCAATCAGCCCCAGCATTTT
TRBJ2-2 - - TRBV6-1 CASSVMSGGAGDPGELFF TGTGCCAGCAGTGTTATGTCGGGGGGCGCGGGAGATCCCGGGGAGCTGTTTTTT
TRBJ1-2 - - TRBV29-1 CSSRDATGSHQYGYTF TGCAGCTCCCGGGATGCGACAGGAAGTCATCAATATGGCTACACCTTC
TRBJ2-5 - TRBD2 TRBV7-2 CASSLRWGGQETQYF TGTGCCAGCAGCTTAAGGTGGGGGGGCCAAGAGACCCAGTACTTC
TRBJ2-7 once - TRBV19 CASSRGRNYEQYF TGTGCCAGTAGTCGGGGGAGAAACTACGAGCAGTACTTC